The rows below give T cell receptor beta chains drawn from one sample of a study of technical replicates of blood from several donors. Libraries were prepared by immunoSEQ multiplex PCR; TCRdb keeps only in-frame clonotypes and omits some of them. The sample records 75,000 to 90,000 clones, around 90% being singletons. The sample was T cells isolated from PBMCs. These receptors all stem from a human donor in good health. Both conserved end residues are part of each CDR3. A D gene is named only where the DNA matches it firmly. Size is omitted from some rows. Given values are once, few, many or a class for expanded clones.

D: TRBD2; J: TRBJ2-1; size: NA; V: TRBV9; DNA: TGTGCCAGCAGCGTAGGATGGGCGGGAGGGGTGGACAATGAGCAGTTCTTC; CDR3: CASSVGWAGGVDNEQFF
D: TRBD1; J: TRBJ1-1; size: few; V: TRBV4-1; DNA: TGCGCCAGCAGCCATAGACAGGGCACTGAAGCTTTCTTT; CDR3: CASSHRQGTEAFF
D: NA; J: TRBJ2-1; size: NA; V: TRBV5-1; DNA: TGCGCCAGCAGCTTGTCTGGGGCAGGCCCACAGTTCTTC; CDR3: CASSLSGAGPQFF
D: TRBD2; J: TRBJ2-1; size: NA; V: TRBV4-3; DNA: TGCGCCAGCAGCCAAGATAACGGGCGGGAGAGGTTCTACAATGAGCAGTTCTTC; CDR3: CASSQDNGRERFYNEQFF
D: NA; J: TRBJ1-1; size: NA; V: TRBV7-6; DNA: TGTGCCAGCAGCGCGACAGTAACGAACACTGAAGCTTTCTTT; CDR3: CASSATVTNTEAFF
D: NA; J: TRBJ1-2; size: once; V: TRBV2; DNA: TGTGCCACCAACAGTGCCTTCTATGGCTACACCTTC; CDR3: CATNSAFYGYTF
D: NA; J: TRBJ1-4; size: NA; V: TRBV30; DNA: TGTGCTTTAAACGGGGATACTTATAATGAAAAACTGTTTTTT; CDR3: CALNGDTYNEKLFF
D: NA; J: TRBJ1-4; size: NA; V: TRBV10-3; DNA: TGTGCCATCAGCGGGTCAGATGATGAAAAACTGTTTTTT; CDR3: CAISGSDDEKLFF
D: TRBD2; J: TRBJ2-7; size: NA; V: TRBV23-1; DNA: TGCGCCAGCAGTCCGGGGGGGGAACAGGACCCCTTCTACGAGCAGTACTTC; CDR3: CASSPGGEQDPFYEQYF
D: TRBD1; J: TRBJ2-7; size: NA; V: TRBV6-5; DNA: TGTGCCAGCAGTTACTCCACGGGACAGTACTCCTACGAGCAGTACTTC; CDR3: CASSYSTGQYSYEQYF
D: NA; J: TRBJ2-5; size: NA; V: TRBV19; DNA: TGTGCCAGTAGTATACAGGGGACGTGGGAAGAGACCCAGTACTTC; CDR3: CASSIQGTWEETQYF
D: TRBD1; J: TRBJ2-7; size: NA; V: TRBV2; DNA: TGTGCCAGTCTCGGGACAGGGTCATACGAGCAGTACTTC; CDR3: CASLGTGSYEQYF
D: TRBD1; J: TRBJ1-1; size: NA; V: TRBV30; DNA: TGTGCCTGGAGTGTGGGAAACCCAGATTTGGGACAGGGATTAATGAACACTGAAGCTTTCTTT; CDR3: CAWSVGNPDLGQGLMNTEAFF
D: NA; J: TRBJ1-3; size: NA; V: TRBV7-9; DNA: TGTGCCAGCAGCTTAGTTCCAGATTTAGGAAACACCATATATTTT; CDR3: CASSLVPDLGNTIYF
D: TRBD2; J: TRBJ2-7; size: NA; V: TRBV4-3; DNA: TGCGCCAGCAGCCCCGGGGCGAGCGGGAGTTGGTACGAGCAGTACTTC; CDR3: CASSPGASGSWYEQYF
D: NA; J: TRBJ1-1; size: NA; V: TRBV5-6; DNA: TGTGCCAGCAGCATGTACGGGGGTGAAGCTTTCTTT; CDR3: CASSMYGGEAFF
D: TRBD1; J: TRBJ1-1; size: NA; V: TRBV7-9; DNA: TGTGCCACCCAAATGGGACAGGAGAACACTGAAGCTTTCTTT; CDR3: CATQMGQENTEAFF
D: TRBD1; J: TRBJ1-1; size: NA; V: TRBV30; DNA: TGTGCCTGGAGAGCTACAGGGGCCTGGGTGAGAGCTTTCTTT; CDR3: CAWRATGAWVRAFF
D: NA; J: TRBJ2-5; size: NA; V: TRBV9; DNA: TGTGCCAGCACCAGGGGAAGGGTCGGAGAGACCCAGTACTTC; CDR3: CASTRGRVGETQYF
D: NA; J: TRBJ2-1; size: NA; V: TRBV5-1; DNA: TGCGCCAGCAGCGTAGACAATGAGCAGTTCTTC; CDR3: CASSVDNEQFF
D: NA; J: TRBJ2-1; size: NA; V: TRBV25-1; DNA: TGTGCCAGCAGTGATTTTGTAGCGCAAGGATCCTACAATGAGCAGTTCTTC; CDR3: CASSDFVAQGSYNEQFF
D: NA; J: TRBJ2-1; size: few; V: TRBV6-6; DNA: TGTGCCAGCAGGAGACTAGAAAGCTACAATGAGCAGTTCTTC; CDR3: CASRRLESYNEQFF
D: NA; J: TRBJ2-7; size: NA; V: TRBV6-5; DNA: TGTGCCAGCAGTCCCCTCGGGGGTTCCGCCTACGAGCAGTACTTC; CDR3: CASSPLGGSAYEQYF
D: NA; J: TRBJ2-2; size: NA; V: TRBV7-9; DNA: TGTGCCAGCAGCTTAGTTGTTAGTTGGAACACCGGGGAGCTGTTTTTT; CDR3: CASSLVVSWNTGELFF
D: TRBD2; J: TRBJ2-7; size: NA; V: TRBV9; DNA: TGTGCCAGCAGCGTAGGGACTAGCGGTATCTACGAGCAGTACTTC; CDR3: CASSVGTSGIYEQYF
D: NA; J: TRBJ2-3; size: NA; V: TRBV6-5; DNA: TGTGCCAGCTGTACGGGTACAGATACGCAGTATTTT; CDR3: CASCTGTDTQYF
D: NA; J: TRBJ2-7; size: NA; V: TRBV15; DNA: TGTGCCACCAGCAGAGTCGGCGGAGCCTACGAGCAGTACTTC; CDR3: CATSRVGGAYEQYF
D: NA; J: TRBJ1-4; size: NA; V: TRBV14; DNA: TGTGCCAGCAGCCAAGAACGAGCTGGTGGTGAAAAACTGTTTTTT; CDR3: CASSQERAGGEKLFF
D: NA; J: TRBJ1-1; size: once; V: TRBV7-3; DNA: TGTGCCAGCAGCTTATTCGGAGAATCTGAAGCTTTCTTT; CDR3: CASSLFGESEAFF
D: NA; J: TRBJ2-5; size: NA; V: TRBV19; DNA: TGTGCCAGTAGTATCAGGGAAGGGCCCCCCCAAGAGACCCAGTACTTC; CDR3: CASSIREGPPQETQYF
D: NA; J: TRBJ2-1; size: NA; V: TRBV4-3; DNA: TGCGCCAGCAGCCAAAGTGCCAGGGTATTGTCCAATGAGCAGTTCTTC; CDR3: CASSQSARVLSNEQFF
D: TRBD1; J: TRBJ2-7; size: NA; V: TRBV13; DNA: TGTGCCAGCAGCTTCAGAGGGACAGGGGACGAGCAGTACTTC; CDR3: CASSFRGTGDEQYF
D: NA; J: TRBJ1-3; size: NA; V: TRBV7-2; DNA: TGTGCCAGCAGCCCAGGGGCTGGAAACACCATATATTTT; CDR3: CASSPGAGNTIYF
D: NA; J: TRBJ1-2; size: NA; V: TRBV2; DNA: TGTGCCAGCAAGGGGGTTGGAGGCTACACCTTC; CDR3: CASKGVGGYTF
D: NA; J: TRBJ2-7; size: NA; V: TRBV11-2; DNA: TGTGCCAGCAGCTTAGCTGTCTCCTACGAGCAGTACTTC; CDR3: CASSLAVSYEQYF
D: TRBD1; J: TRBJ1-2; size: NA; V: TRBV27; DNA: TGTGCCAGCAGTCTTAGACAGGGCTATGGCTACACCTTC; CDR3: CASSLRQGYGYTF
D: NA; J: TRBJ1-2; size: NA; V: TRBV15; DNA: TGTGCCACCAGCAGAGATACAGGGCCGTGGGTCGGTAACTATGGCTACACCTTC; CDR3: CATSRDTGPWVGNYGYTF
D: TRBD1; J: TRBJ1-2; size: NA; V: TRBV28; DNA: TGTGCCATAGAGACAGGGGGCTCTGGTGACTATGGCTACACCTTC; CDR3: CAIETGGSGDYGYTF
D: TRBD2; J: TRBJ2-7; size: NA; V: TRBV4-3; DNA: TGCGCCAGCAGCCAAGATGGGGGGGAAGACTACGAGCAGTACTTC; CDR3: CASSQDGGEDYEQYF
D: TRBD1; J: TRBJ1-1; size: NA; V: TRBV29-1; DNA: TGCAGCGTTAATCCTTCGACAGGGACTGAAGCTTTCTTT; CDR3: CSVNPSTGTEAFF
D: NA; J: TRBJ2-2; size: NA; V: TRBV4-3; DNA: TGCGCCAGCCGTACGCGGGTCTCCAATACCGGGGAGCTGTTTTTT; CDR3: CASRTRVSNTGELFF
D: NA; J: TRBJ2-7; size: NA; V: TRBV11-2; DNA: TGTGCCAGCAGCTTAGTTTCAGGGTACGAGCAGTACTTC; CDR3: CASSLVSGYEQYF
D: TRBD1; J: TRBJ2-7; size: once; V: TRBV6-1; DNA: TGTGCCAGCAGTGTGAATCCGGGACAGCGCTACGAGCAGTACTTC; CDR3: CASSVNPGQRYEQYF
D: NA; J: TRBJ2-2; size: NA; V: TRBV5-1; DNA: TGCGCCAGCAGCTTTTACAGGGAAAAGGGCACCGGGGAGCTGTTTTTT; CDR3: CASSFYREKGTGELFF
D: TRBD1; J: TRBJ2-7; size: NA; V: TRBV18; DNA: TGTGCCAGCTCACCTCTTATTCCGGGACAGGGTAACTACGAGCAGTACTTC; CDR3: CASSPLIPGQGNYEQYF
D: NA; J: TRBJ1-1; size: NA; V: TRBV2; DNA: TGTGCCAGCAGTGAGCAGTCTCACACTGAAGCTTTCTTT; CDR3: CASSEQSHTEAFF
D: NA; J: TRBJ1-2; size: NA; V: TRBV6-1; DNA: TGTGCCAGCAGTTACAGGGATGGCTACACCTTC; CDR3: CASSYRDGYTF
D: NA; J: TRBJ1-1; size: NA; V: TRBV7-9; DNA: TGTGCCAGCAGCTTAAAAATCGGTCCTTCTATTTCTGAAGCTTTCTTT; CDR3: CASSLKIGPSISEAFF
D: TRBD1; J: TRBJ2-7; size: NA; V: TRBV7-8; DNA: TGTGCCAGCAGCTTTCCTGAGCTTCCGGGACAGGAGAGCTCCTACGAGCAGTACTTC; CDR3: CASSFPELPGQESSYEQYF